This T cell receptor (beta chain) was sequenced during a study of regulatory T cells in long-lasting Graves disease. Regarding the study as a whole: TRBV28, TRBJ1-2 and TRBJ2-5 emerged as the favored segments in persistent disease.

Indicated time point: persistent/refractory GD, antithyroid drugs over 5 years with positive TRAb. RNA from PBMCs was the source of the TCR library. Germline CDR1 reads DFQATT; CDR2 reads SNEGSKA (reference sequence). CDR3 size: 15 residues. V trimming: 6 bases; J trimming: 7 bases; junction bases outside the gene matches: 12. Turning to this clonotype: Antigen: not known.

To make TCR beta libraries, researchers used iRepertoire HTBI primers and Arm-PCR of CDR3 regions. TCRdb re-called the multiplex PCR reads through MiXCR, storing one row per CDR3 protein. The sample comprises 360,000 or so distinct CDR3 sequences, approximately 23% of which are singletons, and around 30% rests with the top ten. The chain couples TRBV20-1 to TRBJ2-4, with 10 bases that match TRBD2. Specimen: peripheral blood mononuclear cells (PBMCs), collected when the disease was refractory, from a patient treated with antithyroid drugs. The receptor's source is a woman aged 40 to 49 with Graves disease. CDR3 in DNA: TGCAGTGCCCGCCTAGCGGGAGCAGGGGGTAACATTCAGTACTTC. Residues: CSARLAGAGGNIQYF.